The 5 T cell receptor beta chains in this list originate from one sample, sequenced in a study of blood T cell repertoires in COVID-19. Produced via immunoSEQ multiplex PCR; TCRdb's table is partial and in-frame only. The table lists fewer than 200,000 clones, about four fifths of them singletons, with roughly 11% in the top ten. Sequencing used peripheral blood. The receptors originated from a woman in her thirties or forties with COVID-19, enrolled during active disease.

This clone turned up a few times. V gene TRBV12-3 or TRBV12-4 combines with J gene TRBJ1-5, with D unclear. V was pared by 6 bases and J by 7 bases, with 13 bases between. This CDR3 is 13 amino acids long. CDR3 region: CASRGDEEQPQHF. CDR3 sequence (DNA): TGTGCCAGCAGGGGAGACGAGGAACAGCCCCAGCATTTT.

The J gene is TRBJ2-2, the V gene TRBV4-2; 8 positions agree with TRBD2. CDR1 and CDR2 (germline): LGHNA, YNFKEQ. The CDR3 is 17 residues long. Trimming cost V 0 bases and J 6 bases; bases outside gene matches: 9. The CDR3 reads CASSQDIGGGYPGELFF. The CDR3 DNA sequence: TGTGCCAGCAGCCAAGATATCGGCGGGGGGTACCCCGGGGAGCTGTTTTTT.

The CDR3 region has the DNA TGTGCCAGCAGTAAGACCGGGACACACAATGAGCAGTTCTTC. Protein: CASSKTGTHNEQFF. J is TRBJ2-1 and V is TRBV6-4, with D perhaps TRBD1 (6 bases). V was cut by 5 bases and J by 5 bases, with 13 bases left in between. This CDR3 contains 14 residues. Per the germline V gene, CDR1 is MRHNA and CDR2 is SNTAGT.

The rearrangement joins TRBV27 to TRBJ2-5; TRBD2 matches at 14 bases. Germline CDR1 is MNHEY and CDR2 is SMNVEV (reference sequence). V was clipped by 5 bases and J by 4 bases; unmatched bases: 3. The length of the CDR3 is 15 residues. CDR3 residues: CASSTGLAGGETQYF. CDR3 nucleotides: TGTGCCAGCAGTACCGGACTAGCGGGAGGAGAGACCCAGTACTTC.

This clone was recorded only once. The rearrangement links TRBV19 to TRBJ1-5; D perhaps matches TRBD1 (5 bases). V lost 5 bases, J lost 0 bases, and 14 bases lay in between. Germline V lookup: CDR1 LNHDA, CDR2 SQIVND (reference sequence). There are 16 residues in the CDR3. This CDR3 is CASSPMGLNSNQPQHF. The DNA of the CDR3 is TGTGCCAGTAGTCCCATGGGGCTAAATAGCAATCAGCCCCAGCATTTT.